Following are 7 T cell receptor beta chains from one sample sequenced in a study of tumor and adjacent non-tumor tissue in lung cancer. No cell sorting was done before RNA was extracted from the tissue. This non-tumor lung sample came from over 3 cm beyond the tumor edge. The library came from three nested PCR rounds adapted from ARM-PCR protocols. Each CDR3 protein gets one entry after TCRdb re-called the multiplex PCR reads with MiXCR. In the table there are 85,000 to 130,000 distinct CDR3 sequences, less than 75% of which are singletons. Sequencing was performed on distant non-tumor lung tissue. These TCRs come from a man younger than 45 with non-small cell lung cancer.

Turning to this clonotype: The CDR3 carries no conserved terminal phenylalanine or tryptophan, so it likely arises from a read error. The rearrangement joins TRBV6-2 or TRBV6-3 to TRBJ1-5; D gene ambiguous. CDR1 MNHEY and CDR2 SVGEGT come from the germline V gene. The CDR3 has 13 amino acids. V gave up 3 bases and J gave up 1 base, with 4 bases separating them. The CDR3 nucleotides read TGTGCCAGCAGTTATAGCAGCAATCAGCCCCAGCATTCT. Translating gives CASSYSSNQPQHS.

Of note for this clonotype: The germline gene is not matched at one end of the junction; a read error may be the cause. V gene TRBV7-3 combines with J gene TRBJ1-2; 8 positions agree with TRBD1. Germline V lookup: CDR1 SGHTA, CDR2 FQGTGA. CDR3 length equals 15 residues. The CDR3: CTSGPGQGPNYGYTF. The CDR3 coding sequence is TGTACCAGCGGCCCCGGACAGGGTCCTAACTATGGCTACACCTTC.

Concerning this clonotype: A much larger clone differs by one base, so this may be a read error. DNA for the CDR3: TGCGCCAGCAGCCAAGATACACGGGACTCTGGAAACACCATATATTTT. It encodes CASSQDTRDSGNTIYF. The chain couples TRBV4-3 to TRBJ1-3; the D is unclear. The germline V and J ends were trimmed by 0 bases and 0 bases, with 9 bases remaining between them. Germline V gene sequence: CDR1 LGHNA, CDR2 YSLEER. The CDR3 is 16 residues long.

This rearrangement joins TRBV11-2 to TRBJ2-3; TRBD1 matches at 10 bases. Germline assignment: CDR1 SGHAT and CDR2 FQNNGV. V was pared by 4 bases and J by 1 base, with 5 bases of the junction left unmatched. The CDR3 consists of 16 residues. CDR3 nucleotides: TGTGCCAGCAGCTCGCAGACAGGGGGCGGCACAGATACGCAGTATTTT. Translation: CASSSQTGGGTDTQYF.

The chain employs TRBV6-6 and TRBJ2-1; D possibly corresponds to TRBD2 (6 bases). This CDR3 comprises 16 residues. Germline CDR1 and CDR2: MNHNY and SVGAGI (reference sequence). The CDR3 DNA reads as TGTACCATCAGCTCCTCAAGCGGGCGGGGTTACAATGAGCAGTTCTTC. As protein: CTISSSSGRGYNEQFF.

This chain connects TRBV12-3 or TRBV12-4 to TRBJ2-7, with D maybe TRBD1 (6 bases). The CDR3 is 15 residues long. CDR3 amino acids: CSSSLDSPLSDQQYF. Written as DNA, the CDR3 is TGTTCTAGCAGTTTGGACAGCCCCTTGAGTGACCAGCAGTACTTC.

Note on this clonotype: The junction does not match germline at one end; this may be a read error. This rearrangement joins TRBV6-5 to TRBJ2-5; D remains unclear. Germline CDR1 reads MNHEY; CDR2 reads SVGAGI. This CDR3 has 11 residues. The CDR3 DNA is TGTGCTAGCAGTCTCTACAAAACCCAGTACTTC. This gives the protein CASSLYKTQYF.